This T cell receptor (beta chain) originates from a study of CD8 T cells in ankylosing spondylitis (dated by TCRdb to about 2017). Background on the whole study: The study set out to find disease-linked TCR variants by profiling T cell receptor beta repertoires in ankylosing spondylitis patients and healthy donors. The full study cohort comprised about 23 ankylosing spondylitis patients and 85 to 120 healthy donors. Peripheral blood was sampled, and synovial fluid was additionally collected from ankylosing spondylitis patients.

Details on this clonotype: Its antigen remains unidentified. No much larger clone is present one base from it, and per-base qualities are unavailable.

The CDR3 starts with the cysteine, ends with the phenylalanine, and has 12 residues. The entry retains the CDR3 DNA only, 36 bases that are in frame from base 1. CDR1 and CDR2 were assigned from the germline V gene (reference sequence) as DFQATT and SNEGSKA. V drops 2 bases and J drops 8 bases, leaving 10 bases in between. On the study overall, not on this receptor specifically: The disease-linked clones were reported to be significantly enriched in matched synovial fluid samples from ankylosing spondylitis patients. Blood from ankylosing spondylitis patients appeared to be characterized by a TCR beta motif composed of about 8 highly homologous amino acid variants. Some of the motif variants had been reported before in the synovial fluid and blood of reactive arthritis patients, a finding that suggests common disease-initiation mechanisms. The disease-linked clones had a CD8+ phenotype and were found at relatively low frequencies in peripheral blood.

Sequencing was performed on an Illumina HiSeq 2500. TCR beta libraries were prepared by quantitative 5'-RACE with molecular barcodes. As for the authors' bioinformatics: A new computational method, built on a probabilistic model of VDJ rearrangement, was used to identify disease-linked TCR variants. The public sequencing data were trimmed at Q25 with fastp and processed into clonotypes with MiXCR by TCRdb, which kept only in-frame beta chains. Every CDR3 protein is listed once, alongside the most common genes and DNA of its rows. The V and J calls shown here were made by TCRdb, not taken from the authors' results. The sample data list about 400,000 distinct CDR3 sequences, and 20% of these were observed just once. The top ten clonotypes cover roughly 14% of the sample.

This chain joins TRBV20-1 to TRBJ2-1; the D gene is possibly TRBD1, with 6 bases matching. Sequencing was done on a sample of blood, either unsorted or a sorted T cell fraction (not recorded which). The TCR originated in a male donor with ankylosing spondylitis or in good health (not recorded which). Here the CDR3 is given as CSARTQGHEQFF. The base sequence is TGCAGTGCTAGAACACAGGGACATGAGCAGTTCTTC.